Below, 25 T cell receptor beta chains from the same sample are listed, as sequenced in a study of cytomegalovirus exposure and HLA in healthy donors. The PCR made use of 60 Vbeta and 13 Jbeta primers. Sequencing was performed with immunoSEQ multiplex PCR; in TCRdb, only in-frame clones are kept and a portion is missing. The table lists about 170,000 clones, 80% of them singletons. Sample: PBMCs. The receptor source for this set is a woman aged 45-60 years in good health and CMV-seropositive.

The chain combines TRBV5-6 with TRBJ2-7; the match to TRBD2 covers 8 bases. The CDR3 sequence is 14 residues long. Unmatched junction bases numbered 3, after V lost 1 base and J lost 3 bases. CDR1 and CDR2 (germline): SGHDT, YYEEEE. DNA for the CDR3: TGTGCCAGCAGCTTGATCGGGGGGGTCTACGAGCAGTACTTC. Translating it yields CASSLIGGVYEQYF.

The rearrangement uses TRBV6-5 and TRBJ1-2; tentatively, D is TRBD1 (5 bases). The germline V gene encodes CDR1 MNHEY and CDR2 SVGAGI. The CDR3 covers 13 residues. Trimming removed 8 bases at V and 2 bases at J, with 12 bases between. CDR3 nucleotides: TGTGCCAGCGCTCGGGGGGTCAACTATGGCTACACCTTC. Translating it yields CASARGVNYGYTF.

CDR3 in amino acids: CASSPPGQYNEQFF. The DNA for the CDR3 is TGTGCCAGCAGCCCTCCGGGACAATACAATGAGCAGTTCTTC. This chain links TRBV9 with TRBJ2-1; TRBD1 is a possible D gene (6 bases). V lost 4 bases to trimming and J lost 4 bases, with 12 bases between them. The CDR3 is 14 amino acids. Germline V gene lookup returns CDR1 SGDLS and CDR2 YYNGEE.

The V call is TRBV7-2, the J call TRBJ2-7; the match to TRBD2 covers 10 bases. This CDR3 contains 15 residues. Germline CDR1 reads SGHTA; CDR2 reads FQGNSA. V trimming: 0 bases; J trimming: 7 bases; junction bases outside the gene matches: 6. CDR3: CASSLATSGGVEQYF. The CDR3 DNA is TGTGCCAGCAGCTTAGCTACCAGCGGGGGGGTGGAGCAGTACTTC.

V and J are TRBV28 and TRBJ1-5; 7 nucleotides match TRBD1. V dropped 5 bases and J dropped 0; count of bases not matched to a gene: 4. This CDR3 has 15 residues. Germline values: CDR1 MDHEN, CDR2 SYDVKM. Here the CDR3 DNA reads TGTGCCAGCAGTCCGGGACAGCCTAGCAATCAGCCCCAGCATTTT. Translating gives CASSPGQPSNQPQHF.

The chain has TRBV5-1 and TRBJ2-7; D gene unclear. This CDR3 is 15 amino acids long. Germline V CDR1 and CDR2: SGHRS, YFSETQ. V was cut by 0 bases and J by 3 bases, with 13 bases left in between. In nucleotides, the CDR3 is TGCGCCAGCAGCTTGGAACGGTCTAGGCACTACGAGCAGTACTTC. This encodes CASSLERSRHYEQYF.

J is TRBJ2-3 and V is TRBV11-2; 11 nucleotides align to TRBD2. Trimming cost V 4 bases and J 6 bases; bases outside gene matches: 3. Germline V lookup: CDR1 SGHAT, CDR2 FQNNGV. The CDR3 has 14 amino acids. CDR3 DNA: TGTGCCAGCAGCTCCCCTAGCGGGGGGGATACGCAGTATTTT. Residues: CASSSPSGGDTQYF. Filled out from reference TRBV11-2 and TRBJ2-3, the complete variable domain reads EAGVAQSPRYKIIEKRQSVAFWCNPISGHATLYWYQQILGQGPKLLIQFQNNGVVDDSQLPKDRFSAERLKGVDSTLKIQPAKLEDSAVYLCASSSPSGGDTQYFGPGTRLTVL.

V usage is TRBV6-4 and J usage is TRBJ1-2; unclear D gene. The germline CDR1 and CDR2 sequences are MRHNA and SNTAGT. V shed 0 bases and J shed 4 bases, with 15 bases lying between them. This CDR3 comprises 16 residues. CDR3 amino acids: CASSDSLRTPGYGYTF. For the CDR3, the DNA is TGTGCCAGCAGTGACTCTCTGCGTACCCCCGGCTATGGCTACACCTTC.

In DNA form, the CDR3 reads TGTGCCAGCAGTTCGACAGGCAACTCTGGGGCCAACGTCCTGACTTTC. This translates into CASSSTGNSGANVLTF. The chain carries TRBV6-4 and TRBJ2-6, with D possibly TRBD1 on 6 matching bases. Germline lookup yields CDR1 MRHNA and CDR2 SNTAGT. V lost 5 bases to trimming and J lost 0 bases, with 11 bases between them. The CDR3 totals 16 residues.

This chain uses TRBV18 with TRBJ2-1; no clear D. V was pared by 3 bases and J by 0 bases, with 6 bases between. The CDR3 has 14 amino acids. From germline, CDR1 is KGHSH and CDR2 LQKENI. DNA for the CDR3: TGTGCCAGCTCACCTGCGGCCTCCTACAATGAGCAGTTCTTC. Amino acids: CASSPAASYNEQFF.

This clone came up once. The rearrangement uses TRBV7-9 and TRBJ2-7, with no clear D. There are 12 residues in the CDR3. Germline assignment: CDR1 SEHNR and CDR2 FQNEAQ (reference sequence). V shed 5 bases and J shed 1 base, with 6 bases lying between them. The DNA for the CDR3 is TGTGCCAGCAGCCCCGGGTCCTACGAGCAGTACTTC. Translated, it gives CASSPGSYEQYF.

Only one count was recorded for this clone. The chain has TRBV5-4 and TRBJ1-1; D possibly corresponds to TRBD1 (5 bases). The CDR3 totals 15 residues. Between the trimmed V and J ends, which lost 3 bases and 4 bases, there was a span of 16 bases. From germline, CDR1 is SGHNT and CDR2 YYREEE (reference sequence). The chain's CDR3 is CASSSDSGGRTEAFF. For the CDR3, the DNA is TGTGCCAGCAGCTCGGATTCGGGGGGACGCACTGAAGCTTTCTTT. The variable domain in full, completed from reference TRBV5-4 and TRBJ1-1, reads ETGVTQSPTHLIKTRGQQVTLRCSSQSGHNTVSWYQQALGQGPQFIFQYYREEENGRGNFPPRFSGLQFPNYSSELNVNALELDDSALYLCASSSDSGGRTEAFFGQGTRLTVV.

The CDR3 DNA follows: TGCGCCAGCAGCCGGCCTGGACAGCCCTATGGCTACACCTTC. Its protein is CASSRPGQPYGYTF. This chain links TRBV4-3 with TRBJ1-2; D may be TRBD1 (6 bases). Trimming left V 4 bases short and J 4 bases short, with 13 bases between. This CDR3 has 14 residues. Germline values: CDR1 LGHNA, CDR2 YSLEER.

CDR3 in amino acids: CASSLGGTGVSYEQYF. CDR3 in DNA: TGTGCCAGCAGCTTAGGCGGGACAGGGGTCTCCTACGAGCAGTACTTC. J is TRBJ2-7 and V is TRBV7-2; 10 nucleotides match TRBD1. The CDR3 runs to 16 residues. CDR1 and CDR2 from the germline V gene are SGHTA and FQGNSA. V was pared by 1 base and J by 0 bases, with 3 bases of the junction left unmatched.

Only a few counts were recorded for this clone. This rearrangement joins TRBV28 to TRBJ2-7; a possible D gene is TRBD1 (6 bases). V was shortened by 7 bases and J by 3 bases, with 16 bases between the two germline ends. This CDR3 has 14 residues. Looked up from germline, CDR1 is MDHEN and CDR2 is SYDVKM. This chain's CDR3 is CASTRTVVDYEQYF. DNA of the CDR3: TGTGCCAGCACCCGGACAGTCGTTGACTACGAGCAGTACTTC. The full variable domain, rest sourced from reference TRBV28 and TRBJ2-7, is DVKVTQSSRYLVKRTGEKVFLECVQDMDHENMFWYRQDPGLGLRLIYFSYDVKMKEKGDIPEGYSVSREKKERFSLILESASTNQTSMYLCASTRTVVDYEQYFGPGTRLTVT.

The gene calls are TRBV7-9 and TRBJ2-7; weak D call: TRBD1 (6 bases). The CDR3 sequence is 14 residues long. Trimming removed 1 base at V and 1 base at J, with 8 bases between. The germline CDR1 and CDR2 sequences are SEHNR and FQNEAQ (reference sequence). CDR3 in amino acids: CASSLGGQSYEQYF. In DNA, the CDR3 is TGTGCCAGCAGCTTAGGTGGACAGTCCTACGAGCAGTACTTC.

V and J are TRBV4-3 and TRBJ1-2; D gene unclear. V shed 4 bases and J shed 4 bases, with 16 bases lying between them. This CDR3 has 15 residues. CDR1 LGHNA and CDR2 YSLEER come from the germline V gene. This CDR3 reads CASSLGEGWSYGYTF. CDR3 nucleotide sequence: TGCGCCAGCAGCCTAGGTGAGGGATGGAGCTATGGCTACACCTTC.

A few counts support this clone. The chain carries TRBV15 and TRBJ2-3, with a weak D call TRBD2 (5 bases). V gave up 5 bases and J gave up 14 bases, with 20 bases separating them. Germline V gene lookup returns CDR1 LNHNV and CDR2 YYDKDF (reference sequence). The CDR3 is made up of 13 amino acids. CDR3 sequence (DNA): TGTGCCACCAGCTATAGAGCTGGGAGTGAGTCGTATTTT. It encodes CATSYRAGSESYF.

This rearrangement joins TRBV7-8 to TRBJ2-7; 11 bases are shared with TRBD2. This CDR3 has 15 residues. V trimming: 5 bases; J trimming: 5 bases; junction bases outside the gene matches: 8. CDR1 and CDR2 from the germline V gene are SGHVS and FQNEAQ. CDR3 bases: TGTGCCAGCAGCCCTCAACTAGCGGGAGAAAACGAGCAGTACTTC. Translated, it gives CASSPQLAGENEQYF.

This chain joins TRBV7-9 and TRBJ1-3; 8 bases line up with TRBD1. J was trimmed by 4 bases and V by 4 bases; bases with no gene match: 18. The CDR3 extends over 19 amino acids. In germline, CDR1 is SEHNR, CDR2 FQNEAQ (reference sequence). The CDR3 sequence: CASSSGTLRDRLGGNTIYF. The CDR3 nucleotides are TGTGCCAGCAGCTCGGGTACACTACGGGACAGGCTGGGAGGAAACACCATATATTTT.

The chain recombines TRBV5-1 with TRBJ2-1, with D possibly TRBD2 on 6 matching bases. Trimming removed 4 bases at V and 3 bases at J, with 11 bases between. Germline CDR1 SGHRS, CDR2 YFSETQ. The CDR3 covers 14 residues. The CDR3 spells CASSPGEGYNEQFF. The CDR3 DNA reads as TGCGCCAGCAGCCCGGGGGAAGGCTACAATGAGCAGTTCTTC.

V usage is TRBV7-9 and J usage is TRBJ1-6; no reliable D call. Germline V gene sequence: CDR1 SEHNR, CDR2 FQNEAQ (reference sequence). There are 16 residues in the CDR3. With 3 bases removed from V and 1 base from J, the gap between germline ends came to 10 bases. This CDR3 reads CASSLSGRSYNSPLHF. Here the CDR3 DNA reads TGTGCCAGCAGCTTGTCTGGGAGGTCCTATAATTCACCCCTCCACTTT.

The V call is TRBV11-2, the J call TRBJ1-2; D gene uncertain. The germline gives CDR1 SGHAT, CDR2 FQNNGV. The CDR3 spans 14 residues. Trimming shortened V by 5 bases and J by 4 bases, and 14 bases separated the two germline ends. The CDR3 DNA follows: TGTGCCAGCAGCCGTCTGGCTGCGGGCTATGGCTACACCTTC. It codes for CASSRLAAGYGYTF.

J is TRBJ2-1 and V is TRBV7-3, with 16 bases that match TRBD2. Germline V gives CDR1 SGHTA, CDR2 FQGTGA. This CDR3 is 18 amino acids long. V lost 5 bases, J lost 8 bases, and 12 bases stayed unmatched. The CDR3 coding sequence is TGTGCCAGCAGCAAACTGGCCGGGACTAGCGGGAGGGCCGATGAGCAGTTCTTC. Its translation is CASSKLAGTSGRADEQFF.

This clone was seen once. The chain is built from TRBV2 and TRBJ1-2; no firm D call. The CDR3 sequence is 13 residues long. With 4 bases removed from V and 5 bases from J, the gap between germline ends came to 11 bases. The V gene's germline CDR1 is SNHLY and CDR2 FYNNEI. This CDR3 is CASSVNQAYGYTF. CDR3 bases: TGTGCCAGCAGTGTTAACCAGGCTTATGGCTACACCTTC.